This T cell receptor (beta chain) was found in a study of breast tumors, draining lymph nodes, adjacent tissues. Notes on the study in general: Tumor T cell lymph node origin was a supported hypothesis, not proven. Data fit most tumor T cells coming from lymph node, expanding in tumor. Luminal-like breast cancer showed significantly greater tumor-nontumor repertoire similarity than basal-like breast cancer did. Tumor TCR diversity was below lymph nodes but above nontumor tissue.

Samples came from axillary lymph nodes draining the breast cancer. In TCRdb, the multiplex PCR reads were re-called with MiXCR into one record per CDR3 protein. The sample contains some 85,000 distinct CDR3 sequences, 25% to 35% of which appear only once. Germline V gene data show CDR1 as SNHLY and CDR2 as FYNNEI. The CDR3 is 15 amino acids. The V gene lost 6 bases and the J gene lost 6 bases, with 18 bases spanning the gap. On this clonotype itself: Its antigen is currently unknown.

Sequencing used axillary lymph node tissue. This clonotype originated in a female donor with breast cancer. Some clones in this sample may be carry-over from other donors' samples. The gene calls are TRBV2 and TRBJ1-5, with a weak D call TRBD1 (5 bases). The CDR3 reads CASSRRQGNSQPQHF. As DNA, the CDR3 is TGTGCCAGCAGCCGACGGCAGGGTAACAGTCAGCCCCAGCATTTT.